These 10 T cell receptor beta chains were sequenced from one sample in a study of tumor and adjacent non-tumor tissue in lung cancer. TCRbeta libraries were built with three rounds of nested PCR, modified from ARM-PCR. TCRdb ran MiXCR on the multiplex PCR reads and lists one entry per CDR3 protein. The sample shows approximately 86,000 distinct CDR3 sequences, roughly two thirds of them seen only once. No cell sorting was done before RNA was extracted from the tissue. Sequenced material: lung tumor tissue. Receptors were obtained from a woman between 35 and 50 years old with non-small cell lung cancer.

Comments on this clonotype: One end of the junction varies from germline; a read error may be responsible. The chain couples TRBV10-2 to TRBJ1-5; D call uncertain. Germline V lookup: CDR1 WSHSY, CDR2 SAAADI. The CDR3 runs 13 residues. The CDR3 sequence: CASTDRSNQPQHF. The DNA of the CDR3 is TGCGCTAGCACTGATCGCAGCAATCAGCCCCAGCATTTT.

In regard to this clonotype: One junction end does not reproduce the germline sequence, and a read error may be involved. This chain joins TRBV6-5 and TRBJ2-1; 11 bases agree with TRBD1. The CDR3 has 15 residues. CDR1 and CDR2 (germline): MNHEY, SVGAGI. As DNA, the CDR3 is TGTGCCAGCAGTTCGACCGGGACAGGGGGAAGTGAGCAGTTCTTT. Translated: CASSSTGTGGSEQFF.

This chain uses TRBV29-1 with TRBJ2-1; D gene uncertain. Germline V lookup: CDR1 SQVTM, CDR2 ANQGSEA. The CDR3 has 12 residues. Trimming removed 8 bases from V and 7 bases from J, with 15 bases in between. CDR3: CSIPMTGNEQFF. CDR3 coding DNA: TGCAGCATACCAATGACTGGGAATGAGCAGTTCTTC.

As concerns this clonotype: Because it lacks the conserved phenylalanine or tryptophan at the end, this CDR3 is likely a read error. V and J are TRBV6-5 and TRBJ1-2; D might be TRBD1 (5 bases). The CDR3 has 13 amino acids. CDR1 and CDR2 from the germline V gene are MNHEY and SVGAGI. Trimming pared 0 bases from V and 8 bases from J, leaving 10 bases between. This CDR3 reads CASSYSPWGGYTL. The CDR3 bases are TGTGCCAGCAGTTACTCACCCTGGGGGGGCTACACCCTC.

The rearrangement links TRBV29-1 to TRBJ1-5, with D unclear. V was cut by 4 bases and J by 4 bases, with 8 bases left in between. The CDR3 extends over 12 amino acids. Germline CDR1 SQVTM, CDR2 ANQGSEA. The CDR3 DNA reads TGCAGCGTTGGAATACATAATCAGCCCCAGCATTTT. Amino acid sequence: CSVGIHNQPQHF.

This clonotype was counted many times. This chain connects TRBV30 to TRBJ2-3, with 10 bases lining up with TRBD1. Germline V CDR1 and CDR2: GTSNPN, SVGIG (reference sequence). Losses at the gene ends were 1 base for V and 4 bases for J; bases not matched to a gene: 2. The length of the CDR3 is 14 residues. The CDR3 bases are TGTGCCTGGAGTGCCGGGACAGGGGCAGATACGCAGTATTTT. This sequence encodes CAWSAGTGADTQYF.

This clonotype was seen just once. The chain joins TRBV7-8 to TRBJ1-4, with D uncertain. Germline CDR1 and CDR2: SGHVS and FQNEAQ. The CDR3 sequence is 12 residues long. With 10 bases removed from V and 8 bases from J, the gap between germline ends came to 14 bases. In DNA form, the CDR3 reads TGTGCCAAGAGCTTAGAGTCAGAAAAACTGTTTTTT. Its translation is CAKSLESEKLFF.

To note about this clonotype: At one end the junction does not follow the germline gene, possibly because of a read error. The CDR3 loop reads CASCYSFGVAAGSRTDTQYF. DNA of the CDR3: TGTGCCAGCTGTTACAGCTTTGGGGTAGCGGCCGGATCCCGCACAGATACGCAGTATTTT. The chain joins TRBV6-2 or TRBV6-3 to TRBJ2-3, with a weak D call TRBD2 (6 bases). Germline V CDR1 and CDR2: MNHEY, SVGEGT. The CDR3 spans 20 residues.

Concerning this clonotype itself: It is likely a read error, because the conserved phenylalanine at the end of the CDR3 is missing. The V call is TRBV12-3 or TRBV12-4, the J call TRBJ1-1; 8 nucleotides match TRBD1. The CDR3 is 14 residues long. V was pared by 5 bases and J by 7 bases, with 9 bases of the junction left unmatched. The CDR3, as DNA: TGTGCCAGCAGTATCACCTCGACAGGGGTTGAAGCTTTCATT. This codes for CASSITSTGVEAFI.

Concerning this clonotype: One junction end does not reproduce the germline sequence, and a read error may be involved. J is TRBJ2-7 and V is TRBV6-1; 7 nucleotides line up with TRBD1. The CDR3 is 14 residues long. Germline V gene data show CDR1 as MNHNS and CDR2 as SASEGT. CDR3 nucleotides: TGTACCAGCAGTAATTCACAGGGGTTTTACAAGCAGTACTTC. Protein sequence: CTSSNSQGFYKQYF.